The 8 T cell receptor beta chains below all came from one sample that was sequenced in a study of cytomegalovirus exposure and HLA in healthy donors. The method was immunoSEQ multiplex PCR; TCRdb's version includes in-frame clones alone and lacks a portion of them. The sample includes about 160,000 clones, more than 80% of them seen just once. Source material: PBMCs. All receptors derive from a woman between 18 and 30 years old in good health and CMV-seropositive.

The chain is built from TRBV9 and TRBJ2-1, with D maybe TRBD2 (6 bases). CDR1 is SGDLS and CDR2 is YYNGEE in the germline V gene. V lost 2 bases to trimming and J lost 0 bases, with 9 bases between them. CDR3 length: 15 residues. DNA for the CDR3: TGTGCCAGCAGCGTGACGGGGGTCTCCTACAATGAGCAGTTCTTC. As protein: CASSVTGVSYNEQFF. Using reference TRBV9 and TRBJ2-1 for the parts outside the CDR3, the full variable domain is DSGVTQTPKHLITATGQRVTLRCSPRSGDLSVYWYQQSLDQGLQFLIQYYNGEERAKGNILERFSAQQFPDLHSELNLSSLELGDSALYFCASSVTGVSYNEQFFGPGTRLTVL.

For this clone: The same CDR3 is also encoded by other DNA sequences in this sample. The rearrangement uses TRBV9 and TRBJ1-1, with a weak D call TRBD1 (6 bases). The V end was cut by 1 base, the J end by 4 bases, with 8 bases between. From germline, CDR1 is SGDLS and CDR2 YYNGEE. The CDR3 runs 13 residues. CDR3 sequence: CASSVRGGTEAFF. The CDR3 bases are TGTGCCAGCAGCGTAAGGGGGGGCACTGAAGCTTTCTTT.

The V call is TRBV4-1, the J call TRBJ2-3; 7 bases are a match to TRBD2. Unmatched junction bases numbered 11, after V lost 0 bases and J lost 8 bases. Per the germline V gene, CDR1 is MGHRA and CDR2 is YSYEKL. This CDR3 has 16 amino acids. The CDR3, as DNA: TGCGCCAGCAGCCAAGATCGGGGTAGGGACTATGGTACGCAGTATTTT. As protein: CASSQDRGRDYGTQYF.

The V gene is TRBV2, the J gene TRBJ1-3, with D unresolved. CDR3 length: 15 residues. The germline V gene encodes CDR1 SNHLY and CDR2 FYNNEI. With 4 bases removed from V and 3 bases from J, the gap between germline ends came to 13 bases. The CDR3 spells CASSGETLLGNTIYF. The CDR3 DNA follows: TGTGCCAGCAGTGGGGAGACCCTTCTTGGAAACACCATATATTTT. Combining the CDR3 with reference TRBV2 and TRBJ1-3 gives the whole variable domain EPEVTQTPSHQVTQMGQEVILRCVPISNHLYFYWYRQILGQKVEFLVSFYNNEISEKSEIFDDQFSVERPDGSNFTLKIRSTKLEDSAMYFCASSGETLLGNTIYFGEGSWLTVV.

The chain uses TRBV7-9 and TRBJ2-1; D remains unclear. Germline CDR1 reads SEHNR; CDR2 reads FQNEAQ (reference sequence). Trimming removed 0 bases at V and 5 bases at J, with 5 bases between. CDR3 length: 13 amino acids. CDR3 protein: CASSLALDNEQFF. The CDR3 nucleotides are TGTGCCAGCAGCTTAGCGTTAGACAATGAGCAGTTCTTC. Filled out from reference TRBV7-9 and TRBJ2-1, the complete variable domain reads DTGVSQNPRHKITKRGQNVTFRCDPISEHNRLYWYRQTLGQGPEFLTYFQNEAQLEKSRLLSDRFSAERPKGSFSTLEIQRTEQGDSAMYLCASSLALDNEQFFGPGTRLTVL.

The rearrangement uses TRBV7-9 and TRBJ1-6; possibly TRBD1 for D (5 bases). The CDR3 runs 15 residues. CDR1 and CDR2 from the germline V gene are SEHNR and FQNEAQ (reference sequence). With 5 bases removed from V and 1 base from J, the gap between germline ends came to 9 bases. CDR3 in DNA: TGTGCCAGCAGCCCAGGGATGTCCTATAATTCACCCCTCCACTTT. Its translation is CASSPGMSYNSPLHF.

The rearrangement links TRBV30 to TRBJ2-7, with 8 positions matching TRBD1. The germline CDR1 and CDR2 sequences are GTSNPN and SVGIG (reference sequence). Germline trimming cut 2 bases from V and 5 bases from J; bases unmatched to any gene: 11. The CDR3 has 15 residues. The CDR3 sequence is CAWSLGQGLSDEQYF. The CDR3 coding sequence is TGTGCCTGGAGTCTTGGACAGGGTCTTTCCGACGAGCAGTACTTC.

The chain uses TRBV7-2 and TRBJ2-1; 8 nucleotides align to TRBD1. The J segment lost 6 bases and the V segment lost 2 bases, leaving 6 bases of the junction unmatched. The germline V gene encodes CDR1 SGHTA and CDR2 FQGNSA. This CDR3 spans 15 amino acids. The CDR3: CASSLYQGALNEQFF. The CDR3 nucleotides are TGTGCCAGCAGCTTATATCAGGGGGCCCTCAATGAGCAGTTCTTC.